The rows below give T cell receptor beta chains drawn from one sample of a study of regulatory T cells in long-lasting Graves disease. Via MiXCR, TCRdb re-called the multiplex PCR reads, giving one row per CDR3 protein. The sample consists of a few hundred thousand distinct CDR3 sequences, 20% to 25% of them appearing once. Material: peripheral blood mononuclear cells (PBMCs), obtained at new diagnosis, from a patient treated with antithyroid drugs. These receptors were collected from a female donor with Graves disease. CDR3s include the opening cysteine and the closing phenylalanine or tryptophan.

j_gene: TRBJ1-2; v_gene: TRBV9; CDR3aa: CASSATTGDNYGYTF
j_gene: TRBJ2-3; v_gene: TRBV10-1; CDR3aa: CASSEALGDTQYF
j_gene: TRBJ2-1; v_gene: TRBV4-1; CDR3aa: CASSPASGRYNEQFF
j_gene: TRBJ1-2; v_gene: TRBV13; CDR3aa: CASSLFGRGNHGYTF
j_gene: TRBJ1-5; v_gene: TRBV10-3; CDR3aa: CAIVEGQGENQPQHF
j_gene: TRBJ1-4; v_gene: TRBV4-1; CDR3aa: CASSQDIQGGEKLFF
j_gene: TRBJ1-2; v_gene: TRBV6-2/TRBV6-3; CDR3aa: CASSYSGTNTGYGYTF
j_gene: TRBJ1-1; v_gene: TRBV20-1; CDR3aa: CSAGGNTEAFF
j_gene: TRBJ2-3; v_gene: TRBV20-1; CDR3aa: CSAKSGGRGFTDTQYF
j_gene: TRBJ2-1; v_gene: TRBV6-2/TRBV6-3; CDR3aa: CAIHTPGGSRRGNEQFF
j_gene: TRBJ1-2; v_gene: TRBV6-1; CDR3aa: CASSEWENYGYTF
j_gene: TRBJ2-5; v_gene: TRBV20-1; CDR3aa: CSASRLAGVETQYF
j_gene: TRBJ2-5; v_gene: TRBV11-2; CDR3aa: CASRPAGGQETQYF
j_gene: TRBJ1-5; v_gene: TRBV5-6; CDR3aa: CASSTRGGLQPQHF
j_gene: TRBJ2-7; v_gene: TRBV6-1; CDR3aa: CASSAPLAGGNEQYF
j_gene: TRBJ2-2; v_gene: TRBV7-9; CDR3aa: CASSRGQFTGELFF
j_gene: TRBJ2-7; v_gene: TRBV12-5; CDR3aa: CASGLVQFGYQVITYEQYF
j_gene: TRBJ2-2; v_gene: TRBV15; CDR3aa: CATSRDRESRFTGELFF
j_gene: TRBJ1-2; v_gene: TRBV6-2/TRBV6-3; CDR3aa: CASSRTVFGYTF
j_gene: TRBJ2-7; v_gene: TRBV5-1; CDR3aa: CASSLVSGVPYEQYF
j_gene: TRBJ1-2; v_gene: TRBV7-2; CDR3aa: CASRETGGPIPAGYTF
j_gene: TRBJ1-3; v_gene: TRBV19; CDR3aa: CASRVSPLSTGPGNTIYF
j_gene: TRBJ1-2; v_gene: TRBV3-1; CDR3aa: CASSQDLWQANYGYTF
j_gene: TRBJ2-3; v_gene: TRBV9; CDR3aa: CASSVEDGSYTDTQYF
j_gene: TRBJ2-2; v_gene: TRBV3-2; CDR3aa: CASSQSLAAGELFF
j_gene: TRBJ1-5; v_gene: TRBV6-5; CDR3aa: CASSYSWRGGSDQPQHF
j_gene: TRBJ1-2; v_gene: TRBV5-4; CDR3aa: CASSSGQVYGYTF
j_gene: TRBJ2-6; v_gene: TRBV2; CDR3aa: CARERQGVAPAGANVLTF
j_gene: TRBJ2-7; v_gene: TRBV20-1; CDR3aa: CSAKMDIPVEQYF
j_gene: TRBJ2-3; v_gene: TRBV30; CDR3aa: CAWSSWAGGTDTQYF
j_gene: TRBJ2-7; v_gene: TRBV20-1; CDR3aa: CSPSGGASEQYF
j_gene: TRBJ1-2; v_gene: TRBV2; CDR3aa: CASSGGTGRSYTF
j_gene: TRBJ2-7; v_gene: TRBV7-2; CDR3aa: CASSSYGQGEQYF
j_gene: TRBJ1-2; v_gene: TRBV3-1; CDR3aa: CASSRGLLDYGYTF
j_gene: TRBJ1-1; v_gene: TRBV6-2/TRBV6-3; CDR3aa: CASRQGGTEAFF